The 10 T cell receptor beta chains listed next were all sequenced from one sample in a study of radiotherapy plus CTLA-4 blockade in lung cancer. This table comes from immunoSEQ multiplex PCR, and its TCRdb copy is limited to in-frame clones, with some not included. Of 70,000 to 90,000 clones in the sample, around 87% were seen once. The sequences come from peripheral blood, collected from a patient treated with radiotherapy plus ipilimumab. The receptors shown here come from a human donor with non-small cell lung cancer who had stable disease on radiotherapy plus ipilimumab.

The chain combines TRBV5-8 with TRBJ2-7; the D is unclear. Germline V gives CDR1 SGHTS, CDR2 YDEGEE. The CDR3 totals 14 residues. Trimming removed 0 bases at V and 3 bases at J, with 10 bases between. The CDR3 region is CASSLEGKDYEQYF. DNA for the CDR3: TGTGCCAGCAGCTTGGAGGGTAAGGACTACGAGCAGTACTTC.

The chain joins TRBV19 to TRBJ1-1; tentatively, D is TRBD1 (5 bases). Germline loops: CDR1 LNHDA, CDR2 SQIVND (reference sequence). The CDR3 runs to 13 residues. V lost 7 bases and J lost 5, with 14 bases in between. This CDR3 is CASMKGLRTEAFF. The CDR3 nucleotides are TGTGCCAGTATGAAGGGGCTGAGGACTGAAGCTTTCTTT.

This sequence joins TRBV5-6 and TRBJ2-3, with 7 bases that match TRBD1. Germline V gives CDR1 SGHDT, CDR2 YYEEEE. The length of the CDR3 is 17 residues. J was trimmed by 6 bases and V by 3 bases; bases with no gene match: 16. The CDR3 sequence is CASSSIGGAPRGDTQYF. As DNA, the CDR3 is TGTGCCAGCAGCTCGATAGGGGGCGCGCCCCGTGGTGATACGCAGTATTTT.

The chain combines TRBV7-9 with TRBJ1-5; perhaps TRBD1 as D (5 bases). V was clipped by 0 bases and J by 5 bases, with 8 bases between them. The CDR3 is made up of 14 amino acids. Germline loops: CDR1 SEHNR, CDR2 FQNEAQ (reference sequence). The CDR3 is CASSLAGRDQPQHF. The CDR3 DNA is TGTGCCAGCAGCTTAGCGGGCAGGGATCAGCCCCAGCATTTT.

The chain is built from TRBV6-6 and TRBJ2-7; 12 positions match TRBD2. The CDR3 length is 15 residues. CDR1 is MNHNY and CDR2 is SVGAGI in the germline V gene (reference sequence). V trimming: 6 bases; J trimming: 4 bases; junction bases outside the gene matches: 7. This chain's CDR3 is CASSQTSGRYYEQYF. The CDR3 region has the DNA TGTGCCAGCAGCCAGACTAGCGGGAGATATTACGAGCAGTACTTC.

V usage is TRBV18 and J usage is TRBJ2-5, with 14 bases that match TRBD2. Looked up from germline, CDR1 is KGHSH and CDR2 is LQKENI. V gave up 1 base and J gave up 0 bases; unmatched junction bases: 7. The CDR3 length is 19 residues. CDR3 protein: CASSPLRGLAGANQETQYF. The CDR3 DNA is TGTGCCAGCTCACCACTGCGGGGACTAGCGGGGGCCAACCAAGAGACCCAGTACTTC.

The chain combines TRBV4-2 with TRBJ1-1, with D hard to call. The CDR3 totals 15 residues. Trimming took 1 base from V and 0 from J, leaving 9 bases between them. Germline CDR1 is LGHNA and CDR2 is YNFKEQ. The CDR3 loop reads CASSQVRAMNTEAFF. The DNA for the CDR3 is TGTGCCAGCAGCCAAGTTCGGGCGATGAACACTGAAGCTTTCTTT.

This CDR3 reads CASSANRGHNYGYTF. The CDR3 DNA is TGCGCCAGCAGCGCCAACAGGGGACATAACTATGGCTACACCTTC. The chain combines TRBV5-1 with TRBJ1-2; 7 bases are shared with TRBD1. The CDR3 has 15 residues. Germline assignment: CDR1 SGHRS and CDR2 YFSETQ. The trim removed 4 bases at V and 1 base at J, leaving 7 bases unmatched.

This clone has only one observation. The J gene is TRBJ2-7, the V gene TRBV6-1; D may correspond to TRBD1 or TRBD2 (5 bases each). The V gene lost 2 bases and the J gene lost 7 bases, with 15 bases spanning the gap. The CDR3 sequence is 14 residues long. Germline V lookup: CDR1 MNHNS, CDR2 SASEGT. As DNA, the CDR3 is TGTGCCAGCAGTGAAACTGGGGGTAGTAGGGAGCAGTACTTC. Translated, it gives CASSETGGSREQYF.

This clone was counted a single time. The rearrangement links TRBV5-6 to TRBJ1-1; a weak D match, TRBD1 (6 bases). The V end was cut by 0 bases, the J end by 5 bases, with 14 bases between. Germline V gene data show CDR1 as SGHDT and CDR2 as YYEEEE. This CDR3 comprises 15 residues. CDR3 amino acids: CASSLAGGRWTEAFF. For the CDR3, the DNA is TGTGCCAGCAGCTTGGCCGGGGGGCGCTGGACTGAAGCTTTCTTT.